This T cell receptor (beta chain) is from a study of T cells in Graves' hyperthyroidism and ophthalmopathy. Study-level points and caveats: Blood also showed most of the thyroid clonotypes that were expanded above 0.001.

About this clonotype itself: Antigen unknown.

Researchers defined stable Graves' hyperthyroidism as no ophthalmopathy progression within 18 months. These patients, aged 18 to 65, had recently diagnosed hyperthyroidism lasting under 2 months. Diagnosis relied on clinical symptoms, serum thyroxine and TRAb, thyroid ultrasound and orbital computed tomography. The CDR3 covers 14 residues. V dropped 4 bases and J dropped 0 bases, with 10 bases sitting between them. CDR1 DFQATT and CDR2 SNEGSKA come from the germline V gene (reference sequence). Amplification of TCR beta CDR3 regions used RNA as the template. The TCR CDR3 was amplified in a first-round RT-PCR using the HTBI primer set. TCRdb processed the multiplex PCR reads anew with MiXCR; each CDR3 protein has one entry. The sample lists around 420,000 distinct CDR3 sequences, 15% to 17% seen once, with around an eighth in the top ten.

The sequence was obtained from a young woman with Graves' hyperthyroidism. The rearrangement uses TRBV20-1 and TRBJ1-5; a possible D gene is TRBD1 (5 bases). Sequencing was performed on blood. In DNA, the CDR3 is TGCAGTGCTATTTGGGGGAATAGCAATCAGCCCCAGCATTTT. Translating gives CSAIWGNSNQPQHF.